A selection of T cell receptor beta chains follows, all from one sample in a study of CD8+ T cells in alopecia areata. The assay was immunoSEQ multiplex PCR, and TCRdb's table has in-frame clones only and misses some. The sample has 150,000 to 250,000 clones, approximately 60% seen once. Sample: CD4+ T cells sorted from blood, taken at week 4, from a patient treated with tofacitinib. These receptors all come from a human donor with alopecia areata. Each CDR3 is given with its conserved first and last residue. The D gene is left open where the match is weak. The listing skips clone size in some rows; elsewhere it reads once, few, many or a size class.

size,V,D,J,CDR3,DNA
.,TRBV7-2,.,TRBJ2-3,CASRSRAPDTQYF,TGTGCCAGCAGGTCCAGGGCCCCAGATACGCAGTATTTT
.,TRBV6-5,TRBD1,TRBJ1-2,CASRLTGGRGYTF,TGTGCCAGCAGACTCACAGGGGGCCGTGGCTACACCTTC
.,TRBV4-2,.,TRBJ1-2,CASSPLGPTSDYGYTF,TGTGCCAGCAGCCCACTGGGACCAACGAGTGACTATGGCTACACCTTC
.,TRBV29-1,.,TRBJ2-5,CSVEGRFHQETQYF,TGCAGCGTTGAGGGCAGGTTCCACCAAGAGACCCAGTACTTC
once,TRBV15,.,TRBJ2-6,CATSRAGANVLTF,TGTGCCACCAGCAGAGCTGGGGCCAACGTCCTGACTTTC
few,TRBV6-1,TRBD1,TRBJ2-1,CASSEVSRQGGGNEQFF,TGTGCCAGCAGTGAAGTTAGTAGACAGGGGGGTGGGAATGAGCAGTTCTTC
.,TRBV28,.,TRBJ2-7,CATSGTGTGGYEQYF,TGTGCCACAAGTGGAACAGGGACGGGTGGCTACGAGCAGTACTTC
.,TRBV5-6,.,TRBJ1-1,CASSLYQGLTEAFF,TGTGCCAGCAGCCTCTATCAGGGTTTGACTGAAGCTTTCTTT
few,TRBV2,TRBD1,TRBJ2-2,CASRGLAGELFF,TGTGCGAGCAGGGGGCTCGCCGGGGAGCTGTTTTTT
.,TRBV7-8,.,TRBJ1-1,CASSILREVPGAFF,TGTGCCAGCAGCATACTCCGGGAGGTGCCGGGAGCTTTCTTT
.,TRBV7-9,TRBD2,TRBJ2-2,CASSSFPATSGSNTGELFF,TGTGCCAGCAGCTCCTTCCCGGCCACTAGCGGCTCGAACACCGGGGAGCTGTTTTTT
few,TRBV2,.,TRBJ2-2,CASSDLGPNTGELFF,TGTGCCAGCAGTGATCTGGGGCCGAACACCGGGGAGCTGTTTTTT
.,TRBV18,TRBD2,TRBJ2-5,CASSPQSFRTSGKETQYF,TGTGCCAGCTCACCACAATCCTTTCGGACTAGCGGAAAAGAGACCCAGTACTTC
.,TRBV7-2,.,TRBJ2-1,CASSPYNEQFF,TGTGCCAGCAGCCCCTACAATGAGCAGTTCTTC
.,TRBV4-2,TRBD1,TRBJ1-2,CASSQGDRANYGYTF,TGTGCCAGCAGCCAGGGGGACAGGGCTAACTATGGCTACACCTTC
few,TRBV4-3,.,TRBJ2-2,CASSQVPNTGELFF,TGCGCCAGCAGCCAAGTACCTAATACCGGGGAGCTGTTTTTT
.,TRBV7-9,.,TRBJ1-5,CASSLQDQPQHF,TGTGCCAGCAGCTTACAGGATCAGCCCCAGCATTTT
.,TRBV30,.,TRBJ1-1,CAWSVSALLNTEAFF,TGTGCCTGGAGTGTCTCAGCCCTACTGAACACTGAAGCTTTCTTT
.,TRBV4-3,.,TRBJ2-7,CASSQDRRGSYEQYF,TGCGCCAGCAGCCAAGATCGCAGGGGTTCCTACGAGCAGTACTTC
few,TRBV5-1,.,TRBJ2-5,CASSSTTPAKETQYF,TGCGCCAGCAGCTCTACCACGCCGGCAAAAGAGACCCAGTACTTC
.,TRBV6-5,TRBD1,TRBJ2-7,CASRPGQGTYEQYF,TGTGCCAGCAGACCGGGACAGGGGACCTACGAGCAGTACTTC
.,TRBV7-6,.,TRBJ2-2,CASSLVGSGELFF,TGTGCCAGCAGCTTAGTGGGCTCCGGGGAGCTGTTTTTT
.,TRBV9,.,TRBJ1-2,CASSAAAGLTF,TGTGCCAGCAGCGCTGCGGCCGGGTTAACCTTC
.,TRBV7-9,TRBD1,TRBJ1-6,CASRENRGHNSPLHF,TGTGCCAGCAGGGAAAACAGGGGTCATAATTCACCCCTCCACTTT
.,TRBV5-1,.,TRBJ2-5,CASSFTEETQYF,TGCGCCAGCAGCTTCACAGAAGAGACCCAGTACTTC
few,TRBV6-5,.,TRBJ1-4,CASTHRGGNEKLFF,TGTGCCAGCACCCACCGTGGGGGGAATGAAAAACTGTTTTTT
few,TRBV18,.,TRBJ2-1,CASSPPARSYGNEQFF,TGTGCCAGCTCACCCCCCGCCCGGTCATACGGGAATGAGCAGTTCTTC
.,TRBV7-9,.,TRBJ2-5,CASSFGGSETQYF,TGTGCCAGCAGCTTTGGGGGGTCGGAGACCCAGTACTTC